This T cell receptor (beta chain) was identified during a study of CD8 T cells in Susac syndrome. CDR1 is SEHNR, CDR2 FQNEAQ, per germline (reference sequence). CDR3 length: 12 amino acids. Trimming stripped 8 bases from V and 0 bases from J, with 4 bases between. When the RNA was reverse transcribed, random hexamers were used with an input of 0.5 to 1 ug. TCRdb re-derived calls from the immunoSEQ multiplex PCR reads in MiXCR, one entry per CDR3 protein. Among 200,000 to 250,000 distinct CDR3 sequences listed, approximately 95% were seen once. This receptor was obtained from a human donor with multiple sclerosis. The sequencing sample was made of CD4+ T cells from PBMCs. The V call is TRBV7-9, the J call TRBJ1-4; unclear D gene. The CDR3 region is CASGSTNEKLFF. The CDR3 bases are TGTGCCAGCGGATCAACTAATGAAAAACTGTTTTTT.